Each of the 7 T cell receptor beta chains below was sequenced from the same sample in a study of cytomegalovirus exposure and HLA in healthy donors. The PCR had 60 Vbeta and 13 Jbeta primers. Clones were sequenced by immunoSEQ multiplex PCR, and TCRdb holds only the in-frame ones, with some missing. The table records 150,000 to 200,000 clones, roughly 75% of them present only once. The sequenced sample consisted of PBMCs. Every receptor here comes from a male donor in good health and CMV-seronegative.

V usage is TRBV7-9 and J usage is TRBJ1-1, with D possibly matching TRBD1 (5 bases). Trimming pared 3 bases from V and 6 bases from J, leaving 14 bases between. The germline V gene encodes CDR1 SEHNR and CDR2 FQNEAQ (reference sequence). The CDR3 runs 14 residues. This chain's CDR3 is CASSFEGREAEAFF. The CDR3 DNA reads TGTGCCAGCAGCTTCGAGGGGAGGGAGGCTGAAGCTTTCTTT. Supplemented by reference TRBV7-9 and TRBJ1-1, the full variable domain reads DTGVSQNPRHKITKRGQNVTFRCDPISEHNRLYWYRQTLGQGPEFLTYFQNEAQLEKSRLLSDRFSAERPKGSFSTLEIQRTEQGDSAMYLCASSFEGREAEAFFGQGTRLTVV.

This clone was seen only a few times. This CDR3 is CASSRTGSGNTIYF. In DNA form, the CDR3 reads TGTGCCAGCAGTCGGACAGGCTCTGGAAACACCATATATTTT. The chain employs TRBV25-1 and TRBJ1-3; 7 bases agree with TRBD1. V shed 5 bases and J 0 bases; nucleotides not matched to a gene: 1. Germline values: CDR1 MGHDK, CDR2 SYGVNS. CDR3 length: 14 residues.

The chain is built from TRBV6-5 and TRBJ1-6; D remains unclear. Per the germline V gene, CDR1 is MNHEY and CDR2 is SVGAGI. Trimming stripped 0 bases from V and 0 bases from J, with 6 bases between. The CDR3 covers 16 residues. In nucleotides, the CDR3 is TGTGCCAGCAGTTACTCAGGGAGCTCCTATAATTCACCCCTCCACTTT. It encodes CASSYSGSSYNSPLHF.

There are a few counts of this clone. This chain uses TRBV9 with TRBJ1-6; D is unresolved. V lost 0 bases to trimming and J lost 6 bases, with 7 bases between them. The CDR3 sequence is 14 residues long. The germline gives CDR1 SGDLS, CDR2 YYNGEE. CDR3 nucleotides: TGTGCCAGCAGCGTAGATTTGGCTAATTCACCCCTCCACTTT. It specifies CASSVDLANSPLHF. The full variable domain, its missing parts supplied by reference TRBV9 and TRBJ1-6, is DSGVTQTPKHLITATGQRVTLRCSPRSGDLSVYWYQQSLDQGLQFLIQYYNGEERAKGNILERFSAQQFPDLHSELNLSSLELGDSALYFCASSVDLANSPLHFGNGTRLTVT.

This chain connects TRBV6-5 to TRBJ2-5, with D possibly being TRBD1 (5 bases). The closer fit of TRBJ2-7 to the DNA end suggests the J call may be wrong. The length of the CDR3 is 11 residues. Germline V lookup: CDR1 MNHEY, CDR2 SVGAGI. CDR3 sequence (DNA): TGTGCCAGCAGTGACAGCTACGAGCAGTACTTC. This codes for CASSDSYEQYF.

The chain joins TRBV5-8 to TRBJ2-2; D might be TRBD2 (6 bases). V was shortened by 4 bases and J by 4 bases, with 20 bases between the two germline ends. The CDR3 covers 17 residues. Looked up from germline, CDR1 is SGHTS and CDR2 is YDEGEE. CDR3 sequence: CASSPWRGGIGTGELFF. The DNA of the CDR3 is TGTGCCAGCAGCCCTTGGAGGGGTGGTATCGGCACCGGGGAGCTGTTTTTT.

The V gene is TRBV7-3, the J gene TRBJ2-7; the D gene is possibly TRBD1 (6 bases). Trimming left V 4 bases short and J 3 bases short, with 10 bases between. CDR3 length equals 13 residues. Per the germline V gene, CDR1 is SGHTA and CDR2 is FQGTGA. Here the CDR3 DNA reads TGTGCCAGCAGCTCCCAACAGGGCTACGAGCAGTACTTC. Translation gives CASSSQQGYEQYF. The full variable domain, its missing parts supplied by reference TRBV7-3 and TRBJ2-7, is GAGVSQTPSNKVTEKGKYVELRCDPISGHTALYWYRQSLGQGPEFLIYFQGTGAADDSGLPNDRFFAVRPEGSVSTLKIQRTERGDSAVYLCASSSQQGYEQYFGPGTRLTVT.